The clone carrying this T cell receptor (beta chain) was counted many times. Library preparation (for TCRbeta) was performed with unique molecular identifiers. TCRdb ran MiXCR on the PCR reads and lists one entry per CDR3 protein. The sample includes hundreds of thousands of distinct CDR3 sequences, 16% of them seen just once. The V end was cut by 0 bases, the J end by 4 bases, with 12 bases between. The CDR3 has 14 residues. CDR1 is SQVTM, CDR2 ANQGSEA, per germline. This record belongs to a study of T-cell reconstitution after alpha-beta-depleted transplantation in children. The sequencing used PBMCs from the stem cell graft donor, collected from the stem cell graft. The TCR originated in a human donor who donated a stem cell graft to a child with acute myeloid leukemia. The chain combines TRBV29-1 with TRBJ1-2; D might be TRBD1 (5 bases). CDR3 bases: TGCAGCGTTGAAGATAGTACAGGCGGCTATGGCTACACCTTC. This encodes CSVEDSTGGYGYTF. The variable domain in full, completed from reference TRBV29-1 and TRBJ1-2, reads SAVISQKPSRDICQRGTSLTIQCQVDSQVTMMFWYRQQPGQSLTLIATANQGSEATYESGFVIDKFPISRPNLTFSTLTVSNMSPEDSSIYLCSVEDSTGGYGYTFGSGTRLTVV.